This TCR beta chain was retrieved from a study of control samples from healthy donors and cancer patients. TCRdb's table, derived via immunoSEQ multiplex PCR, lists solely in-frame clones and lacks some. The profile shows roughly 450,000 clones, around 90% of them singletons. Sequencing used PBMCs. The clonotype originates from a man aged 35 to 55 with head and neck cancer.

This chain's CDR3 is CASSEPGSYEQYF. CDR3 DNA sequence: TGTGCCAGCAGTGAGCCGGGATCCTACGAGCAGTACTTC. The V and J genes are TRBV6-1 and TRBJ2-7; tentatively, D is TRBD2 (5 bases). Trimming removed 3 bases at V and 1 base at J, with 7 bases between. Germline assignment: CDR1 MNHNS and CDR2 SASEGT. This CDR3 has 13 amino acids.